The present TCR beta chain was sequenced within a study of Ad26.COV2.S vaccination and SARS-CoV-2 variants. Overall study: Ad26.COV2.S shots went into the muscle once or twice, 56 days apart.

Sample treatment: roughly 20 received Ad26.COV2.S at low or high dose, single or two shots; a few received placebo; per-sample allocation not given. Day 63 following the first vaccine or placebo injection was when the samples were taken. A Boston donor was an adult aged 18-55 years. Wuhan-strain SARS-CoV-2 spike was expressed by the Ad26 vector that made up the vaccine. The repertoire was sequenced with immunoSEQ multiplex PCR; TCRdb's copy has only in-frame clones and lacks some. The sample yields roughly 680,000 clones, roughly 90% seen once. The receptor's source is a person aged 18-65 years who received the Ad26.COV2.S COVID-19 vaccine or a placebo. The starting material was peripheral blood, obtained in a trial of Ad26.COV2.S vaccine versus placebo.

The CDR3 reads CASSPEIAKNIQYF. CDR3 in DNA: TGCGCCAGCAGCCCGGAGATAGCCAAAAACATTCAGTACTTC. The chain recombines TRBV4-3 with TRBJ2-4; D is ambiguous. Looked up from germline, CDR1 is LGHNA and CDR2 is YSLEER. The CDR3 contains 14 residues. Trimming took 4 bases from V and 0 from J, leaving 7 bases between them.